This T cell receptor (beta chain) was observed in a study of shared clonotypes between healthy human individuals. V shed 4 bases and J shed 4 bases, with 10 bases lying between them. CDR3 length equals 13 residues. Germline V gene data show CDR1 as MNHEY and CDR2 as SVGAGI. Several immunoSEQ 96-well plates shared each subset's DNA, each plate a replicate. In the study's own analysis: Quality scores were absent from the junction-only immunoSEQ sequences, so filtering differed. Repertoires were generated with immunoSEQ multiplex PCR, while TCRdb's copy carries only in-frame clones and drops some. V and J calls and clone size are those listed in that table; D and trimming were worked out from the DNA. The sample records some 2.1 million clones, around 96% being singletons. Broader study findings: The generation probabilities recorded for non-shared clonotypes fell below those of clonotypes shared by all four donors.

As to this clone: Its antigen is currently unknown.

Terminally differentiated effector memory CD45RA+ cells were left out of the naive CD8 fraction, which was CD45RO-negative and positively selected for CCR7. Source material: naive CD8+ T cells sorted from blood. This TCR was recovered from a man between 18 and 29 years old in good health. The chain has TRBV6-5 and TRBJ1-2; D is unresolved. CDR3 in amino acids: CASSSSGSYGYTF. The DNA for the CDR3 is TGTGCCAGCAGTTCATCCGGCTCCTATGGCTACACCTTC.